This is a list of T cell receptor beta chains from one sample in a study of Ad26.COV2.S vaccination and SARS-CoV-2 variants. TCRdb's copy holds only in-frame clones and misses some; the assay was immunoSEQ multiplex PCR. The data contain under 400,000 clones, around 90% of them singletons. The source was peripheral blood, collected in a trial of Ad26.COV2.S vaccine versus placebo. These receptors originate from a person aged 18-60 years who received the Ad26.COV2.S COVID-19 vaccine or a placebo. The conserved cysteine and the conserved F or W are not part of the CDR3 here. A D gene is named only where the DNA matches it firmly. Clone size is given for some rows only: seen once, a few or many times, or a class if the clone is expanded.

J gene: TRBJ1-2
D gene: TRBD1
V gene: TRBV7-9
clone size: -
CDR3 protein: ASTGGTDGYT

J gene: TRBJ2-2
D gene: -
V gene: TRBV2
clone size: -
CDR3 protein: ASSRKTDTGELF

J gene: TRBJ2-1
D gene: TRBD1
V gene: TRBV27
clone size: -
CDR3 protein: ASSFLPGGNEQF

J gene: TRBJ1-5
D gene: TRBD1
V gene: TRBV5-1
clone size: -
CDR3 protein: ASSLDRGDQPQH

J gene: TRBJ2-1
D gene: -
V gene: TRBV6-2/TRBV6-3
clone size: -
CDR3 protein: ASSPLRGLFYNEQF

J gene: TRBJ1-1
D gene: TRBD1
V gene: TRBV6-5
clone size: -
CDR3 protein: ASSRQGNTEAF

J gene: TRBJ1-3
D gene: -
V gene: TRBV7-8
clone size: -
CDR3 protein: ASSLGQQASGNTIY

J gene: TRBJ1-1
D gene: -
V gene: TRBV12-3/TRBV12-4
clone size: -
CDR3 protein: ASSPENTEAF

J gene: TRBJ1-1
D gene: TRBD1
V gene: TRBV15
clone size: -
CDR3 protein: ATSVILTQGAGNTEAF

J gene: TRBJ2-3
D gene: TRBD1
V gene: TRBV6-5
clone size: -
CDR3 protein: ASSERGLTDTQY

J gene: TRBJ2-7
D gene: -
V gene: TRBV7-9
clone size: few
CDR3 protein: ASSLGGGGSYEQY

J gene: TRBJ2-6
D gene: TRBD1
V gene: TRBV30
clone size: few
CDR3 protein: AWGTAGANVLT

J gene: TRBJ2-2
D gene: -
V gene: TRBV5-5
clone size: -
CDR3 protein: ASVYIANTGELF

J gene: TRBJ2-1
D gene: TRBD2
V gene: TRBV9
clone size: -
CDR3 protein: ASSVGPGGAGGPGNNEQF

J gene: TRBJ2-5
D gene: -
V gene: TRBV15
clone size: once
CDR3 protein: ATSRDVRRAETQY

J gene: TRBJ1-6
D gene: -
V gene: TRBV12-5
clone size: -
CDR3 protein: ASAPGISPLH